Each of the 26 T cell receptor beta chains below was sequenced from the same sample in a study of breast tumors, draining lymph nodes, adjacent tissues. TCRdb reanalysed the multiplex PCR reads using MiXCR and keeps one entry per CDR3 protein. This sample has about 140,000 distinct CDR3 sequences, with about a fifth found just once. Breast cancer patients provided tissue from their axillary draining lymph nodes. Sequencing was carried out using axillary lymph node tissue. These receptors were collected from a female donor with breast cancer. Some clones in this sample may be carry-over from other donors' samples.

The chain has TRBV7-9 and TRBJ2-3, with 12 nucleotides matching TRBD2. Per the germline V gene, CDR1 is SEHNR and CDR2 is FQNEAQ (reference sequence). Unmatched junction bases numbered 11, after V lost 5 bases and J lost 5 bases. CDR3 size: 17 residues. CDR3 residues: CASSQTLAGGRQDTQYF. The CDR3 region has the DNA TGTGCCAGCAGCCAAACCCTAGCGGGAGGGCGGCAAGATACGCAGTATTTT. Together with reference TRBV7-9 and TRBJ2-3, the CDR3 gives the full variable domain: DTGVSQNPRHKITKRGQNVTFRCDPISEHNRLYWYRQTLGQGPEFLTYFQNEAQLEKSRLLSDRFSAERPKGSFSTLEIQRTEQGDSAMYLCASSQTLAGGRQDTQYFGPGTRLTVL.

With respect to this clonotype: This could be a read error, since a much larger clone is one nucleotide away. The V gene is TRBV7-9, the J gene TRBJ2-6, with TRBD1 as a possible D gene (5 bases). The germline gives CDR1 SEHNR, CDR2 FQNEAQ (reference sequence). The CDR3 has 15 amino acids. The CDR3 loop reads CASSFWVSGANALTF. DNA for the CDR3: TGTGCCAGCAGCTTCTGGGTCTCTGGGGCCAACGCCCTGACTTTC.

Details on this clonotype: With a much larger clone just one base away, this may be a read error. This chain uses TRBV19 with TRBJ1-5, with D unresolved. The CDR3 is made up of 17 amino acids. The V end was cut by 6 bases, the J end by 5 bases, with 23 bases between. The germline gives CDR1 LNHDA, CDR2 SQIVND (reference sequence). In DNA form, the CDR3 reads TGTGCCAGTAGCCGTGGACGGGGATGGGCTGATGATCAGCCCCAGCATTTT. Protein sequence: CASSRGRGWADDQPQHF.

This clonotype was seen repeatedly, ten times or more. The rearrangement uses TRBV20-1 and TRBJ2-7, with 11 bases aligning to TRBD2. The germline V gene has CDR1 DFQATT and CDR2 SNEGSKA (reference sequence). The CDR3 runs 15 residues. J lost 7 bases, V lost 6 bases, and 14 bases had no gene match. The CDR3 sequence: CSATPGTSGSREQYF. CDR3 nucleotide sequence: TGCAGTGCCACACCAGGGACTAGCGGTAGTAGGGAGCAGTACTTC.

The V and J genes are TRBV20-1 and TRBJ1-3; perhaps TRBD1 as D (6 bases). V lost 5 bases and J 0 bases, leaving 11 bases between the germline ends. Looked up from germline, CDR1 is DFQATT and CDR2 is SNEGSKA (reference sequence). This CDR3 region has 14 residues. CDR3 bases: TGCAGTGCTTACAGGGCTTCCTCTGGAAACACCATATATTTT. Protein sequence: CSAYRASSGNTIYF.

A word on this clonotype: A much larger clone lies one base from this, so it may be a read error. The chain employs TRBV11-1 and TRBJ2-1, with 9 nucleotides matching TRBD2. CDR1 and CDR2 (germline): SGHAT, FQDESV (reference sequence). The V and J ends lost 5 bases and 8 bases, in that order; junction bases with no gene match: 10. CDR3 size: 15 residues. DNA for the CDR3: TGTGCCAGCAGCCTGGGCTCTGGCGGGAGGGATGAGCAGTTCTTC. Amino acids: CASSLGSGGRDEQFF.

This clonotype was seen more than once but under ten times. The chain recombines TRBV28 with TRBJ2-5, with 11 bases that match TRBD2. The CDR3 is made up of 18 amino acids. Germline V gene sequence: CDR1 MDHEN, CDR2 SYDVKM. The J segment lost 2 bases and the V segment lost 5 bases, leaving 13 bases of the junction unmatched. CDR3 nucleotide sequence: TGTGCCAGCAGTGGGCCCGGGGTAGCGGGAGGGATACAAGAGACCCAGTACTTC. This gives the protein CASSGPGVAGGIQETQYF.

As to this clonotype: The germline gene is not matched at one end of the junction; a read error may be the cause. The chain joins TRBV27 to TRBJ2-3; D possibly uses TRBD1 or TRBD2 (5 bases each). The CDR3 extends over 15 amino acids. Germline V CDR1 and CDR2: MNHEY, SMNVEV (reference sequence). CDR3 nucleotide sequence: TGTGCCAGCAGTTTAACTAGGGCGAGCACAGGTACGCAGTATTTT. This sequence encodes CASSLTRASTGTQYF.

This clonotype was seen a single time. The chain uses TRBV2 and TRBJ2-4, with TRBD2 matching 7 bases. CDR3 size: 15 residues. V lost 4 bases and J lost 1; bases outside the gene matches: 4. Germline loops: CDR1 SNHLY, CDR2 FYNNEI. The CDR3: CASSVGGMAKNIQYF. The CDR3 bases are TGTGCCAGCAGTGTGGGGGGGATGGCCAAAAACATTCAGTACTTC.

This clonotype was seen a single time. Just one base apart from a much larger clone, this may be a read error. The V and J genes are TRBV11-3 and TRBJ2-2, with D uncertain. The CDR3 is 13 amino acids. The V gene's germline CDR1 is SGHNT and CDR2 YENEEA. CDR3: CAGSEGPTGELFF. In nucleotides, the CDR3 is TGTGCCGGCAGCGAAGGGCCCACCGGGGAGCTGTTTTTT.

V usage is TRBV19 and J usage is TRBJ2-2, with TRBD2 matching 8 bases. The length of the CDR3 is 21 residues. Germline V gives CDR1 LNHDA, CDR2 SQIVND (reference sequence). V shed 5 bases and J 1 base; nucleotides not matched to a gene: 21. CDR3 region: CASSGKTGLFGGRKNTGELFF. The DNA for the CDR3 is TGTGCCAGTAGTGGAAAAACAGGGTTATTCGGCGGGAGGAAGAACACCGGGGAGCTGTTTTTT.

Concerning this clonotype itself: This could be a read error, since a much larger clone is one nucleotide away. This is likely a read error, given that the CDR3 carries no conserved phenylalanine or tryptophan at its end. The chain carries TRBV6-6 and TRBJ2-5, with D possibly TRBD1 on 6 matching bases. The V end was cut by 5 bases, the J end by 2 bases, with 15 bases between. CDR1 and CDR2 (germline): MNHNY, SVGAGI (reference sequence). The CDR3 extends over 15 amino acids. CDR3 residues: CASSPGQLKQETQYS. In DNA form, the CDR3 reads TGTGCCAGCAGTCCTGGACAGCTTAAACAAGAGACCCAGTACTCC.

This clonotype was observed at least ten times. The rearrangement joins TRBV15 to TRBJ2-2; 10 bases map to TRBD2. Looked up from germline, CDR1 is LNHNV and CDR2 is YYDKDF (reference sequence). Losses at the gene ends were 0 bases for V and 4 bases for J; bases not matched to a gene: 2. CDR3 length equals 16 residues. CDR3 DNA sequence: TGTGCCACCAGCAGAGACCTAGCGGGAGTCACCGGGGAGCTGTTTTTT. Amino acids: CATSRDLAGVTGELFF.

This clonotype was detected only a few times. A single base separates this from a much larger clone, so it may be a read error. The chain couples TRBV7-2 to TRBJ1-4; 10 nucleotides match TRBD1. Germline V CDR1 and CDR2: SGHTA, FQGNSA. The CDR3 spans 17 residues. The CDR3 here is CASSSARWTGGDEKLLF. CDR3 sequence (DNA): TGTGCCAGCAGCTCCGCCCGCTGGACAGGGGGGGATGAAAAACTGCTTTTT. Full variable domain (outside the CDR3, taken from reference TRBV7-2 and TRBJ1-4): GAGVSQSPSNKVTEKGKDVELRCDPISGHTALYWYRQSLGQGLEFLIYFQGNSAPDKSGLPSDRFSAERTGGSVSTLTIQRTQQEDSAVYLCASSSARWTGGDEKLLFGSGTQLSVL.

This clonotype occurred many times. J is TRBJ2-7 and V is TRBV18, with TRBD2 matching 7 bases. Trimming at V came to 6 bases and at J to 3 bases, leaving 11 bases not matched to a gene. CDR3 size: 15 residues. Per the germline V gene, CDR1 is KGHSH and CDR2 is LQKENI. The CDR3 here is CASSLGGKRDYEQYF. Written as DNA, the CDR3 is TGTGCCAGCTCCCTGGGGGGAAAGCGGGACTACGAGCAGTACTTC.

In this sample, this clonotype turned up a few times. The chain links TRBV2 to TRBJ2-4, with D perhaps TRBD2 (6 bases). V was shortened by 8 bases and J by 1 base, with 12 bases between the two germline ends. The CDR3 has 14 residues. Germline V gives CDR1 SNHLY, CDR2 FYNNEI. This CDR3 reads CASRELRAKNIQYF. For the CDR3, the DNA is TGTGCCAGCCGGGAGTTGAGGGCCAAAAACATTCAGTACTTC.

This clonotype was seen only a few times. V is TRBV28 and J is TRBJ2-7; maybe TRBD2 (7 bases). The CDR3 runs to 14 residues. The germline V gene has CDR1 MDHEN and CDR2 SYDVKM. The V end lost 6 bases, the J end lost 2 bases, and 14 bases lay between the germline ends. CDR3 sequence (DNA): TGTGCCAGCAGACCGGGGGGCAGACCCTACGAGCAGTACTTC. Residues: CASRPGGRPYEQYF.

This clonotype was observed at least ten times. J is TRBJ2-5 and V is TRBV2; D may be TRBD1 (6 bases). The CDR3 runs 15 residues. Trimming cost V 3 bases and J 4 bases, with 15 bases left between them. The V gene's germline CDR1 is SNHLY and CDR2 FYNNEI. The CDR3 here is CASSDQGQGLETQYF. In DNA form, the CDR3 reads TGTGCCAGCAGTGATCAGGGGCAGGGGCTAGAGACCCAGTACTTC. The full variable domain, with the rest looked up from reference TRBV2 and TRBJ2-5, is EPEVTQTPSHQVTQMGQEVILRCVPISNHLYFYWYRQILGQKVEFLVSFYNNEISEKSEIFDDQFSVERPDGSNFTLKIRSTKLEDSAMYFCASSDQGQGLETQYFGPGTRLLVL.

This clonotype was counted at least ten times. The J gene is TRBJ2-1, the V gene TRBV11-2, with 7 bases matching TRBD1. V trimming: 4 bases; J trimming: 1 base; junction bases outside the gene matches: 4. The CDR3 is 15 amino acids. Germline V gene lookup returns CDR1 SGHAT and CDR2 FQNNGV. The CDR3 nucleotides read TGTGCCAGCAGCTCGGACAGGCCTTCCTACAATGAGCAGTTCTTC. Protein sequence: CASSSDRPSYNEQFF.

This clonotype has only one observation. Possible read error: a much larger clone is one base away. The chain has TRBV27 and TRBJ2-1; no reliable D call. The V gene's germline CDR1 is MNHEY and CDR2 SMNVEV (reference sequence). The CDR3 runs to 15 residues. The CDR3 loop is CVSSSSPSSYNEQFF. The CDR3 coding sequence is TGTGTCAGCAGTTCATCCCCTAGCTCCTACAATGAGCAGTTCTTC.

This clonotype was counted ten times or more. The chain links TRBV12-3 or TRBV12-4 to TRBJ1-5; 9 nucleotides line up with TRBD1. Unmatched junction bases numbered 3, after V lost 4 bases and J lost 2 bases. This CDR3 region has 15 residues. CDR3 nucleotide sequence: TGTGCCAGCAGTTCGACAGGGGGAGGCAATCAGCCCCAGCATTTT. Translated, it gives CASSSTGGGNQPQHF.

This clonotype was picked up many times. The chain uses TRBV20-1 and TRBJ1-5, with D possibly TRBD1 on 5 matching bases. The CDR3 is made up of 17 amino acids. CDR1 is DFQATT and CDR2 is SNEGSKA in the germline V gene (reference sequence). V shed 3 bases and J shed 1 base, with 19 bases lying between them. DNA of the CDR3: TGCAGTGCTAGGGACCCAGGGCCGGCTGGAAGCAATCAGCCCCAGCATTTT. It is translated as CSARDPGPAGSNQPQHF.

On this clonotype: A much larger clone is a single base away; this may be a read error. The CDR3 coding sequence is TGTGCCAGCAGCCCCCCCCTCGGCCAAGGGACCCAGTACTTC. Protein: CASSPPLGQGTQYF. The rearrangement uses TRBV5-6 and TRBJ2-5; D is ambiguous. The CDR3 is made up of 14 amino acids. The germline CDR1 and CDR2 sequences are SGHDT and YYEEEE.

This chain joins TRBV20-1 and TRBJ2-4; 9 bases match TRBD1. The germline gives CDR1 DFQATT, CDR2 SNEGSKA (reference sequence). The junction had 10 bases not matched to a gene; V was cut back by 3 bases and J by 10 bases. The CDR3 loop spans 14 amino acids. The CDR3 DNA reads TGCAGTGCTAGGAAAACAGGGGGCGAAGGAATTCAGTACTTC. Protein sequence: CSARKTGGEGIQYF.

This clonotype was recorded at least ten times. The chain is built from TRBV18 and TRBJ2-7, with 7 bases aligning to TRBD1. The CDR3 is 13 residues long. Germline lookup yields CDR1 KGHSH and CDR2 LQKENI. V was pared by 5 bases and J by 5 bases, with 6 bases of the junction left unmatched. CDR3 nucleotides: TGTGCCAGCTCATCTACAGGGGTTGACGAGCAGTACTTC. It specifies CASSSTGVDEQYF.

Turning to this clonotype: The conserved closing phenylalanine or tryptophan is absent in this CDR3, likely reflecting a read error. This chain connects TRBV18 to TRBJ2-7; 8 nucleotides align to TRBD1. J was trimmed by 0 bases and V by 6 bases; bases with no gene match: 10. Germline CDR1 is KGHSH and CDR2 is LQKENI. The CDR3 runs 16 residues. CDR3 DNA sequence: TGTGCCAGCTCCAGCTTCCGGGACAGGCCCTCCTACGAGCAGTACCTC. This sequence encodes CASSSFRDRPSYEQYL.